This is a list of T cell receptor beta chains from one sample in a study of T cells in Graves' hyperthyroidism and ophthalmopathy. One entry per CDR3 protein results from TCRdb running MiXCR on the multiplex PCR reads. The table lists roughly 250,000 distinct CDR3 sequences, 20% to 25% of them singletons. The source material was blood. These receptors all come from a man aged 30 to 45 with Graves' ophthalmopathy. Both conserved end residues are part of each CDR3. D genes are given only for firm matches. The size of a clone is reported for some rows only, either as once, few or many, or as a class for expanded clones.

CDR3 protein | CDR3 DNA | clone size | J gene | V gene | D gene
CASSQDRRAGGGETQYF | TGTGCCAGCAGCCAAGATAGGAGGGCGGGAGGGGGTGAGACCCAGTACTTC | - | TRBJ2-5 | TRBV4-2 | TRBD2
CASSLGARVDTEAFF | TGTGCCAGCAGCTTAGGGGCCAGGGTTGACACTGAAGCTTTCTTT | - | TRBJ1-1 | TRBV7-6 | -
CATSEPGGLPVPTEAFF | TGTGCCACCAGCGAGCCGGGGGGGCTCCCAGTTCCCACTGAAGCTTTCTTT | - | TRBJ1-1 | TRBV15 | -
CASTSLGTLNTEAFF | TGTGCCAGCACCTCCCTAGGCACTTTGAACACTGAAGCTTTCTTT | - | TRBJ1-1 | TRBV12-3/TRBV12-4 | -
CSARVSGRVETQYF | TGCAGTGCTAGAGTTAGCGGGAGAGTGGAGACCCAGTACTTC | many | TRBJ2-5 | TRBV20-1 | TRBD2
CASRPTGASGTGELFF | TGTGCCAGCAGACCGACAGGGGCATCGGGCACCGGGGAGCTGTTTTTT | - | TRBJ2-2 | TRBV2 | TRBD1
CAISGGTSGNPSSYNEQFF | TGTGCCATCAGTGGGGGGACTAGCGGTAACCCTAGCTCCTACAATGAGCAGTTCTTC | - | TRBJ2-1 | TRBV10-3 | TRBD2
CSASLGTSVSYEQYF | TGCAGTGCCTCCCTAGGGACTAGCGTCTCCTACGAGCAGTACTTC | once | TRBJ2-7 | TRBV20-1 | TRBD2
CASSPTRQGRAGELFF | TGTGCCAGCAGCCCTACTCGACAGGGTAGGGCCGGGGAGCTGTTTTTT | - | TRBJ2-2 | TRBV7-9 | TRBD1
CASSYADRNTEAFF | TGTGCCAGCAGTTACGCCGACAGGAACACTGAAGCTTTCTTT | few | TRBJ1-1 | TRBV6-6 | -
CASGLDFSETFTGELFF | TGTGCTAGTGGTTTGGATTTTTCGGAGACATTTACCGGGGAGCTGTTTTTT | - | TRBJ2-2 | TRBV12-5 | -
CASTSGRAHEQFF | TGTGCCTCGACTAGCGGGAGGGCCCATGAGCAGTTCTTC | - | TRBJ2-1 | TRBV30 | TRBD2
CASRGRASTGELLF | TGTGCCAGCAGAGGCAGGGCGAGCACCGGGGAGCTGCTTTTT | - | TRBJ2-2 | TRBV2 | -
CASSLGGYEQFF | TGTGCCAGCAGCTTAGGGGGGTACGAGCAGTTCTTC | few | TRBJ2-1 | TRBV5-1 | -
CSVVRGDGYTF | TGCAGCGTTGTCAGGGGAGATGGCTACACCTTC | - | TRBJ1-2 | TRBV29-1 | -
CASSYSRPRQGHFLETQYF | TGTGCCAGCAGTTACTCACGGCCCCGACAGGGTCATTTTTTGGAGACCCAGTACTTC | - | TRBJ2-5 | TRBV6-2/TRBV6-3 | TRBD1
CASRQGAVSSGSPLHF | TGTGCCAGCCGACAGGGGGCGGTTTCCAGCGGTTCACCCCTCCACTTT | - | TRBJ1-6 | TRBV6-5 | TRBD1
CASSLYHGQTNTEAFF | TGTGCCAGCAGCCTATACCACGGACAGACGAACACTGAAGCTTTCTTT | few | TRBJ1-1 | TRBV7-3 | -
CASSPPPDGQPQHF | TGTGCCAGCTCGCCGCCTCCGGACGGTCAGCCCCAGCATTTT | - | TRBJ1-5 | TRBV18 | -
CASKGQGSKQETQYF | TGTGCCAGTAAAGGACAGGGTTCTAAGCAAGAGACCCAGTACTTC | - | TRBJ2-5 | TRBV19 | TRBD1